This T cell receptor (beta chain) appears in the sequencing data of a study of blood T cell repertoires in COVID-19 (dated by TCRdb to 2019 to 2021). Study-wide context: The collaborator samples originated in the United States, Italy and Spain and spanned the acute and convalescent phases of COVID-19. The repertoires were made available in a free public database intended to serve as a resource for research on the immune response to SARS-CoV-2. Nearly every sample came with metadata listing a de-identified subject ID, COVID-19 status, age in years and sex. The dataset comprised deeply sampled blood TCRbeta repertoires from subjects exposed to, actively infected with, or recovered from COVID-19. Where HLA class I and class II types were available, the types were taken from metadata supplied by the sample provider, not from assay-based typing. Samples came from the ongoing ImmuneRACE study (first 160 participants) plus 1,254 subjects from 6 global collaborators. The prospective study material was composed of cDNA or gDNA derived from T cells, B-cell-depleted T cells, or PBMCs.

The collaborating institutions used their own protocols to collect whole blood in K2EDTA tubes. For TCRbeta analysis, collaborators shipped samples in one of three forms: frozen whole blood, isolated PBMCs, or DNA extracted from either of those sample types. In regard to this clone: Its antigen is currently not known. No qualities accompany the bases; no much larger clone lies one base away.

The CDR3 holds 17 amino acids from the cysteine to the phenylalanine. The DNA shown is the 51-base CDR3, in frame from base 1. The junction shows trimming of 2 bases on V and 1 base on J, and the gene matches do not reach 6 bases of it. According to the germline V gene, CDR1 reads SGHAT and CDR2 reads FQNNGV. TCRbeta CDR3 regions were amplified from genomic DNA by means of the immunoSEQ Assay, a bias-controlled multiplex PCR. Regarding the original processing steps: Nucleated cell counts per sample were estimated from amplification of reference gene primers within the assay. To quantify the absolute abundance of each unique TCRbeta CDR3 rearrangement, sequence reads were collapsed and filtered. For each sample, productive Simpson clonality was calculated as the square root of Simpson's diversity index across productive rearrangements. The immuneACCESS repertoire file appears here via TCRdb, limited to in-frame rearrangements. These files lack a portion of the clones; in checked studies, under half of the deficit traces to unresolved V genes, and the cause of the others is not known. V and J calls and clone size are as listed in that table; D and trimming were resolved from the DNA. This sample holds 50,000 to 75,000 clones; approximately 93% were observed only once. The top ten clones comprise approximately 2.6% of the sample.

Broad study findings and their caveats: The quantity of clinical and demographic metadata differed by source and by participant and was supplied without curation.

Recombination joined TRBV11-2 with TRBJ2-5; TRBD1 aligns with 11 central bases. Sample: peripheral blood. The TCR originated in a man in his sixties or seventies with active COVID-19. CDR3 sequence: CASSLFWGTGGQETQYF. The DNA reads TGTGCCAGCAGCTTATTTTGGGGGACAGGGGGCCAAGAGACCCAGTACTTC.